This is a list of T cell receptor beta chains from one sample in a study of cytomegalovirus exposure and HLA in healthy donors. TCRdb's copy holds only in-frame clones and misses some; the assay was immunoSEQ multiplex PCR. The data show around 160,000 clones, over 65% seen once. Material: PBMCs. The receptors were sampled from a man between 40 and 49 years old in good health and CMV-seropositive. CDR3s include the opening cysteine and the closing phenylalanine or tryptophan. D genes are given only for firm matches. Clone size is given for some rows only: seen once, a few or many times, or a class if the clone is expanded.

D gene	clone size	J gene	V gene	CDR3 DNA	CDR3 protein
NA	NA	TRBJ1-1	TRBV2	TGTGCCAGCTCCTCCACAGAGAACACTGAAGCTTTCTTT	CASSSTENTEAFF
TRBD1	NA	TRBJ2-6	TRBV13	TGTGCCAGCAGCTCACGCGGACAGGGCTCTGGGGCCAACGTCCTGACTTTC	CASSSRGQGSGANVLTF
TRBD1	few	TRBJ2-6	TRBV7-3	TGTGCCAGCAGCCCCAACTCCGGGACAGGGTTTGTCCTGACTTTC	CASSPNSGTGFVLTF
NA	NA	TRBJ1-1	TRBV5-5	TGTGCCAGCAGCTCAATGACAGACATGAACACTGAAGCTTTCTTT	CASSSMTDMNTEAFF
NA	NA	TRBJ2-5	TRBV19	TGTGCCACCTGCCCGGGTTCCGGGGTTACCCAGTACTTC	CATCPGSGVTQYF
TRBD2	NA	TRBJ2-1	TRBV18	TGTGCCAGCTCACCCACTAGCGGCTACAATGAGCAGTTCTTC	CASSPTSGYNEQFF
TRBD1	NA	TRBJ2-7	TRBV5-4	TGTGCCAGCAGCCTCCCGGGACAGGGGCGGGGCGAGCAGTACTTC	CASSLPGQGRGEQYF
NA	few	TRBJ2-5	TRBV5-1	TGCGCCAGCAGCCCGGTTCCTGACACACAAGAGACCCAGTACTTC	CASSPVPDTQETQYF
TRBD1	NA	TRBJ1-5	TRBV2	TGTGCCAGCAGTTATGACAGGGAGTTCCAGCCCCAGCATTTT	CASSYDREFQPQHF
NA	NA	TRBJ2-5	TRBV28	TGTGCCAGCAGTTGGGGCGGGGTGGGCCAAGAGACCCAGTACTTC	CASSWGGVGQETQYF
NA	NA	TRBJ2-7	TRBV27	TGTGCCAGCAGTCCTAATACATGGAGGCGCTACTACGAGCAGTACTTC	CASSPNTWRRYYEQYF
NA	NA	TRBJ1-4	TRBV27	TGTGCCAGCAGTTTCGGGGGGTTGAATGAAAAACTGTTTTTT	CASSFGGLNEKLFF
TRBD1	NA	TRBJ1-2	TRBV7-8	TGTGCCAGCAGGTCCGGGACAGGGATTTCCAACTATGGCTACACCTTC	CASRSGTGISNYGYTF
NA	few	TRBJ1-1	TRBV5-1	TGCGCCAGCAGCTCCGGGGGGGGCGGCACTGAAGCTTTCTTT	CASSSGGGGTEAFF
NA	few	TRBJ2-4	TRBV19	TGTGCCAGTAGTCCTCGACAGGCAAGTTCTACCGGATTAGCCAAAAACATTCAGTACTTC	CASSPRQASSTGLAKNIQYF